This entry concerns a single T cell receptor beta chain. What this receptor recognizes is not known. Base qualities are not recorded, but no much larger clone differs from it by a single base. TCR beta libraries were generated from genomic DNA with the immunoSEQ kit, following the manufacturer's recommendations. For library preparation, a first multiplex PCR was performed with proprietary primers, followed by a second PCR in which unique barcodes were added, and bead cleanups were performed after each round. A positive control reaction and a negative control reaction, both provided in the kit, were run with every batch of samples. The final libraries were assessed on an Agilent 4200 TapeStation D1000 ScreenTape, pooled by volume, and quantified by qPCR. Sequencing ran on an Illumina NextSeq500 with a MidOutput 150-cycle cartridge, using 156 Read1 and 15 Index1 cycles with kit custom primers. The pooled library was loaded at 0.9 to 1 pM, with a roughly 22% PhiX control spiked in. Turning to the authors' computational methods: The vendor-processed data were analyzed in R, and a clonotype was defined as all T cells that share the same CDR3 nucleotide sequence. In the clone abundance analyses, frequencies in each sample were normalized to that sample's 10,000 most abundant clones. Public T cell clones, averaging fewer than five per sample, were removed before analysis. A difference in abundance of at least 32-fold between compartments was used to define tumor-enriched and baseline blood-enriched clonotypes. A beta-binomial differential abundance model was used to identify clonotypes that were expanded or contracted between blood time points. Tumor-blood repertoire similarity was measured with the Baroni-Urbani and Buser coefficient, and group comparisons used two-tailed Wilcoxon tests in R. Held by TCRdb, this immuneACCESS table contains in-frame sequences only and omits some clones. Under half of the omission traces to an unresolved V gene where checked; the cause of the rest is unknown. Clone size and the V and J calls come from that table; the DNA yielded D and trimming. The table for this sample lists under 100,000 clones; approximately 82% of them were counted only once. Of the sample, 7.2% is held by the ten largest clones.

Interpreted using the paper, the time point label stands for: blood 4 weeks post-SBRT, at nephrectomy. Explained via the paper, the treatment or condition label denotes: 15 Gy SBRT to primary tumor, nephrectomy 4 weeks later. The samples were obtained from a clinical trial, where primary renal cell carcinomas were treated with 15 Gy stereotactic body radiation therapy and then removed by nephrectomy 4 weeks afterward. To follow tumor-enriched clonotypes, serial peripheral blood was collected from radiation-treated patients at baseline and at 2 weeks and 4 weeks after SBRT. Every patient had renal cell carcinoma of clear cell pathology. The QIAamp DNA Blood Mini Kit (Qiagen) was used to prepare genomic DNA for TCR sequencing. Only samples passing all quality control checks were included in the analyses. This sample is drawn from a study of radiation and T cells in renal cell carcinoma (dated by TCRdb to the early 2020s). Broadly, across the study: TCR beta sequencing covered 55 or so samples in total, comprising 25 or so tumors and roughly 27 peripheral blood samples. The last blood draw occurred 4 weeks after radiation, at the same time as nephrectomy. A total of about 3.8 million unique CDR3 nucleotide sequences, encoding 2.7 million or so unique CDR3 amino acid sequences, were found across all 50 or so samples.

At the junction V is shortened by 7 bases and J by 1 base; bases outside the gene matches: 12. Sequences MDHEN (CDR1) and SYDVKM (CDR2) are obtained from the germline V gene. Reading from cysteine to phenylalanine, the CDR3 counts 17 amino acids. The sequence is cut down to CDR3 DNA, 51 bases in frame from base 1. What the authors observed across the whole study: With a single-armed trial design, the study had no way to address how radiation dose or scheduling affects the TCR repertoire. In blood, the top tumor clonotypes increased from baseline to 2 weeks after radiation and then shrank by 4 weeks, which suggests a temporary expansion of tumor-resident clones. Because no pretreatment tumor biopsies were available, whether clonotypes were present in the tumor at baseline could not be determined. Changes in the blood repertoire were not tracked past 4 weeks after treatment.

Recombination joined TRBV28 with TRBJ1-1; 10 central bases correspond to TRBD1. This clonotype originated in a man aged 60 to 69 with renal cell carcinoma. Source: blood, taken from a patient whose treatment included radiotherapy and nephrectomy. The DNA sequence follows: TGTGCCAGCAATATACCGGGACAGGGGAGGGGGAACACTGAAGCTTTCTTT. The resulting protein is CASNIPGQGRGNTEAFF.